This record concerns one T cell receptor (beta chain) sequence. This specimen comes from a study of blood T cell repertoires in COVID-19. Overall study: The samples span acute and convalescent COVID-19 from the United States, Italy and Spain.

The assay was immunoSEQ multiplex PCR, and TCRdb's table has in-frame clones only and misses some. This sample has 150,000 or so clones, with about 87% found just once. The clonotype was recovered from a man aged 60-69 years with acute or convalescent COVID-19. Sample: peripheral blood.

In DNA form, the CDR3 reads TGTGCCAGAACAGCAGCTTTTAGTGGGAGGAACACTGAAGCTTTCTTT. Translation gives CARTAAFSGRNTEAFF. The chain is built from TRBV12-1 and TRBJ1-1. TRBV12-1 is assigned pseudogene status. The CDR3 runs 16 residues.